These T cell receptor beta chains were read from a single sample in a study of blood T cell repertoires in COVID-19. Sequenced by immunoSEQ multiplex PCR; TCRdb stores in-frame clones only, minus some. The data hold about 160,000 clones, with 60% to 80% observed a single time. Sequences were obtained from peripheral blood. These receptors originate from a man aged 65 to 79 with acute or convalescent COVID-19. The CDR3 runs from the conserved cysteine through the conserved F or W. The D gene is left open where the match is weak. Some rows mark clone size as missing; the rest say once, few, many or name a class of expanded clone.

D	V	size	J	DNA	CDR3
TRBD2	TRBV13	.	TRBJ2-2	TGTGCCAGCAACCCCGGGACTAGCGGGGGGAACACCGGGGAGCTGTTTTTT	CASNPGTSGGNTGELFF
TRBD2	TRBV10-3	.	TRBJ2-3	TGTGCCATCGGAGCGGCTAGCGGGAGGGGTCCCACAGATACGCAGTATTTT	CAIGAASGRGPTDTQYF
TRBD2	TRBV27	.	TRBJ2-5	TGTGCCAGCAGTGGGACTAGCGGGGGGGCTGAGACCCAGTACTTC	CASSGTSGGAETQYF
.	TRBV14	.	TRBJ1-6	TGTGCCAGCAGCCTCGGGTCGGCCTATAATTCACCCCTCCACTTT	CASSLGSAYNSPLHF
TRBD2	TRBV7-8	few	TRBJ2-3	TGTGCCAGCAGCTTAGACCCCCGGACTAGCGGGGTGAGCACAGATACGCAGTATTTT	CASSLDPRTSGVSTDTQYF
.	TRBV12-3/TRBV12-4	.	TRBJ2-3	TGTGCCAGCAGTCGGGGACTCTACGATACGCAGTATTTT	CASSRGLYDTQYF
.	TRBV11-3	.	TRBJ1-5	TGTGCCAGCAGCTTAGTAGCAGGGGTGATTCAGCCCCAGCATTTT	CASSLVAGVIQPQHF
.	TRBV6-1	.	TRBJ2-7	TGTGCCAGCAGTGAACTTGTAAGAGGCGGCGAGCAGTACTTC	CASSELVRGGEQYF
TRBD1	TRBV6-5	.	TRBJ1-2	TGTGCCAGCAGGGAGACAGGGGGATCCGGCTATGGCTACACCTTC	CASRETGGSGYGYTF
.	TRBV6-6	.	TRBJ1-5	TGTGCCAGCAGTAGAACAGGGAATCAGCCCCAGCATTTT	CASSRTGNQPQHF
TRBD1	TRBV9	.	TRBJ2-7	TGTGCCAGCAACCCCTGGCGGGACAGGCACTACGAGCAGTACTTC	CASNPWRDRHYEQYF
.	TRBV24-1	.	TRBJ2-7	TGTGCCACCATTGGACAGCTATACGAGCAGTACTTC	CATIGQLYEQYF
TRBD1	TRBV11-1	many	TRBJ1-5	TGTGCCAGCAGCCGGACAGGGAACAATCAGCCCCAGCATTTT	CASSRTGNNQPQHF
.	TRBV5-4	.	TRBJ2-5	TGTGCCAGCAGTTCAGGGTATCAAGAGACCCAGTACTTC	CASSSGYQETQYF
.	TRBV5-1	.	TRBJ2-3	TGCGCCAGCAGCTACGGACAAGATAGGCGAGATACGCAGTATTTT	CASSYGQDRRDTQYF
TRBD1	TRBV11-3	.	TRBJ2-3	TGTGCCAGCAGCCCCCAGGGGGCCCCTGCCACAGATACGCAGTATTTT	CASSPQGAPATDTQYF
.	TRBV4-2	.	TRBJ1-1	TGTGCCAGCAGCCTACAAACGGAAGCTTTCTTT	CASSLQTEAFF
.	TRBV18	.	TRBJ2-7	TGTGCCAGCTCACCGGCACAGGGATACGAGCAGTACTTC	CASSPAQGYEQYF
.	TRBV12-3/TRBV12-4	once	TRBJ1-2	TGTGCCAGCAGTTTCGGGAGTATACCTGGCTACACCTTC	CASSFGSIPGYTF
TRBD1	TRBV2	few	TRBJ2-7	TGTGCCAGCAGTATGGACAGGCTCTACGAGCAGTACTTC	CASSMDRLYEQYF
TRBD2	TRBV3-1/TRBV3-2	.	TRBJ2-1	TGTGCCAGCAGCCAGGGCGGGGGGGCCAGAGATGAGCAGTTCTTC	CASSQGGGARDEQFF
.	TRBV2	.	TRBJ1-5	TGTGCCAGCAGTGATCATCCCGGGGGGCAGCCCCAGCATTTT	CASSDHPGGQPQHF
TRBD1	TRBV19	.	TRBJ1-4	TGTGCCAGTAGACCTGACAGGGAACCAACTAATGAAAAACTGTTTTTT	CASRPDREPTNEKLFF
TRBD1	TRBV7-9	.	TRBJ2-5	TGTGCCAGCAGCTTACGGGACAGGGGAGAGACCCAGTACTTC	CASSLRDRGETQYF
.	TRBV24-1	.	TRBJ2-7	TGTGCCACCAGTGACGCGGCAGGGACCTACGAGCAGTACTTC	CATSDAAGTYEQYF
TRBD2	TRBV24-1	.	TRBJ2-5	TGTGCCACCAGTGATCTAGCGGGATCGGGAGAGACCCAGTACTTC	CATSDLAGSGETQYF
TRBD2	TRBV7-2	.	TRBJ2-2	TGTGCTACGGGGGGCGGGGAGCTGTTTTTT	CATGGGELFF
TRBD2	TRBV6-5	once	TRBJ2-3	TGTGCCAGCAGTTACATGGTAGCGGGAGACGGTACGCAGTATTTT	CASSYMVAGDGTQYF
.	TRBV28	few	TRBJ2-7	TGTGCCAGCAGGGACACGGCCGAGCAGTACTTC	CASRDTAEQYF
.	TRBV5-4	.	TRBJ1-2	TGTGCCAGCAGCTCGCCCCGGGGGGCGATGGGCTACACCTTC	CASSSPRGAMGYTF
.	TRBV5-1	.	TRBJ2-2	TGCGCCAGCAGCACAGGCTCCAACACCGGGGAGCTGTTTTTT	CASSTGSNTGELFF
.	TRBV5-4	few	TRBJ2-7	TGTGCCAGCAGCTTAAGCTCTCACTACGAGCAGTACTTC	CASSLSSHYEQYF
.	TRBV21-1	once	TRBJ2-7	TGTGCCAGCAGCAAAGGGTCTAGCGGGGGGTACGAGCAGTACTTC	CASSKGSSGGYEQYF
TRBD2	TRBV5-4	.	TRBJ2-7	TGTGCCAGCAGCGAGGGACTAGAGGTAGGCGAGCAGTACTTC	CASSEGLEVGEQYF
.	TRBV18	.	TRBJ1-5	TGTGCCAGCTCACCGGCCCAGGATCAGCCCCAGCATTTT	CASSPAQDQPQHF
TRBD2	TRBV5-1	.	TRBJ2-5	TGCGCCAGCAGCTTGGCCGGGACTAGCGTTGTGACCCAGTACTTC	CASSLAGTSVVTQYF
TRBD1	TRBV30	.	TRBJ1-1	TGTGCCTGGAGTGCCCGACCGGGACAGCCCGGTACTGAAGCTTTCTTT	CAWSARPGQPGTEAFF
.	TRBV15	.	TRBJ2-1	TGTGCCACCAGCAGAGATAAAGGCGGTCATGGGTCCTACAATGAGCAGTTCTTC	CATSRDKGGHGSYNEQFF
TRBD1	TRBV11-2	.	TRBJ2-3	TGTGCCAGCAGCCGGGACAGGGCTAGCACAGATACGCAGTATTTT	CASSRDRASTDTQYF
.	TRBV3-1/TRBV3-2	few	TRBJ2-7	TGTGCCAGCAGCCAACAGGGCGAGCAGTACTTC	CASSQQGEQYF
.	TRBV11-2	.	TRBJ1-1	TGTGCCAGCAGCTTAAGACTCAACACTGAAGCTTTCTTT	CASSLRLNTEAFF
.	TRBV2	.	TRBJ1-2	TGTGCCAGCAGTGAATTGAGGCCGTCGGGGAAGTTCGGCTACACCTTC	CASSELRPSGKFGYTF
.	TRBV18	.	TRBJ1-3	TGTGCCAGCTCACCCGGTGCGAGGACTGGAAACACCATATATTTT	CASSPGARTGNTIYF
TRBD1	TRBV15	once	TRBJ1-2	TGTGCCACCAGCAGAGAACAGGGGGGCAACTATGGCTACACCTTC	CATSREQGGNYGYTF
TRBD1	TRBV7-3	.	TRBJ2-1	TGTGCCAGCAGCGTCGGGACAGGGCGGATTGGGGCTGAGCAGTTCTTC	CASSVGTGRIGAEQFF
TRBD1	TRBV6-5	.	TRBJ2-7	TGTGCCAGCAGCTTGACCGGGACAGGGTTCTACGAGCAGTACTTC	CASSLTGTGFYEQYF